The 28 T cell receptor beta chains presented below share a single source sample, sequenced in a study of vaccination effects on CD4 cells after COVID-19 (dated by TCRdb to 2021 to 2024). In the ViraFEST assay, PBMC were stimulated with viral peptide pools, and TCR sequencing was then used to find antigen-specific CD4+ T cell clonotypes based on their expansion. After more than nine days of culture, CD4+ T cells were isolated with the EasySep CD4+ T cell isolation kit. None of the healthy vaccine recipients had a prior SARS-CoV-2 infection, which was confirmed by nucleocapsid antibody tests that came back negative both before and after vaccination. The antigens these receptors bind are not known. Library preparation employed the immunoSEQ multiplex PCR assay. Not all clones reach the TCRdb copy of this immuneACCESS table, which keeps in-frame sequences only. Checked studies attribute under half of the gap to unresolved V genes and leave the rest unexplained. The sample has over 55,000 clones on record, roughly 75% of them singletons. Around 3.8% of the sample rests with the top ten.

The material was CD4+ T cells from PBMCs cultured with HCoV-OC43 spike peptides, obtained before COVID-19 vaccination. Per the publication, the cell subset or site label means: HCoV-OC43 spike overlapping peptide pool stimulation. These receptors all come from a human donor who received a COVID-19 vaccine.

This clone was seen once. The V and J genes are TRBV24-1 and TRBJ2-3, with 8 bases matching TRBD1. CDR3 size: 14 residues. Germline CDR1 is KGHDR and CDR2 is SFDVKD. The V and J ends lost 7 bases and 2 bases, in that order; junction bases with no gene match: 4. The CDR3 sequence: CATRGTGVTDTQYF. CDR3 nucleotides: TGTGCCACCAGAGGGACAGGAGTCACAGATACGCAGTATTTT.

This chain connects TRBV9 to TRBJ1-3; D ambiguous. V shed 1 base and J shed 1 base, with 9 bases lying between them. CDR1 is SGDLS, CDR2 YYNGEE, per germline. The CDR3 runs to 15 residues. The CDR3, as DNA: TGTGCCAGCAGCGTAAGTTCGGGGTCTGGAAACACCATATATTTT. Its translation is CASSVSSGSGNTIYF.

V gene TRBV5-4 combines with J gene TRBJ1-1; D ambiguous. The V gene's germline CDR1 is SGHNT and CDR2 YYREEE (reference sequence). This CDR3 is built from 15 residues. Between the trimmed V and J ends, which lost 0 bases and 1 base, there was a span of 10 bases. The CDR3 reads CASSLVGLGNTEAFF. CDR3 coding DNA: TGTGCCAGCAGCTTGGTGGGATTGGGGAACACTGAAGCTTTCTTT. Together with reference TRBV5-4 and TRBJ1-1, the CDR3 gives the full variable domain: ETGVTQSPTHLIKTRGQQVTLRCSSQSGHNTVSWYQQALGQGPQFIFQYYREEENGRGNFPPRFSGLQFPNYSSELNVNALELDDSALYLCASSLVGLGNTEAFFGQGTRLTVV.

This chain uses TRBV19 with TRBJ1-5; D is unresolved. The germline gives CDR1 LNHDA, CDR2 SQIVND (reference sequence). The V and J ends lost 6 bases and 5 bases respectively, with 14 bases between them. The CDR3 has 14 residues. CDR3 sequence: CASSPPARYQPQHF. The CDR3 DNA reads as TGTGCCAGTAGCCCCCCCGCCAGATATCAGCCCCAGCATTTT.

The chain has TRBV4-1 and TRBJ1-3; possibly TRBD1 for D (5 bases). The CDR3 runs to 17 residues. Per germline, CDR1 MGHRA and CDR2 YSYEKL. V lost 2 bases and J 1 base, leaving 15 bases between the germline ends. The CDR3 bases are TGCGCCAGCAGCCAATTTCCGGGACGCGGGTCTGGAAACACCATATATTTT. Its protein is CASSQFPGRGSGNTIYF.

The chain recombines TRBV29-1 with TRBJ1-3; D gene unclear. V was clipped by 4 bases and J by 0 bases, with 7 bases between them. Looked up from germline, CDR1 is SQVTM and CDR2 is ANQGSEA. The CDR3 is 13 amino acids. For the CDR3, the DNA is TGCAGCGTTGGCTGGGACTCTGGAAACACCATATATTTT. It is translated as CSVGWDSGNTIYF.

This clone appeared once. This chain connects TRBV18 to TRBJ2-3, with D tentatively TRBD2 (6 bases). Germline V lookup: CDR1 KGHSH, CDR2 LQKENI. Trimming removed 2 bases from V and 5 bases from J, with 11 bases in between. The CDR3 runs to 14 residues. The CDR3 DNA reads as TGTGCCAGCTCACCAGGAGGGAATGGAGATACGCAGTATTTT. Amino acid sequence: CASSPGGNGDTQYF.

In its sample, this clone was seen once. The chain recombines TRBV14 with TRBJ2-7, with 7 bases aligning to TRBD2. This CDR3 has 12 amino acids. Germline CDR1 SGHDN, CDR2 FVKESK. DNA for the CDR3: TGTGCCAGTAGCCCGGGAGGTAGCGTGCAGTACGTC. Translated, it gives CASSPGGSVQYV.

The V gene is TRBV6-1, the J gene TRBJ2-2, with TRBD1 matching over 8 bases. Germline CDR1 reads MNHNS; CDR2 reads SASEGT. The length of the CDR3 is 18 residues. The junction had 7 bases not matched to a gene; V was cut back by 0 bases and J by 1 base. As DNA, the CDR3 is TGTGCCAGCAGTGAAGCGCCAGGGGGCGGTGGGAACACCGGGGAGCTGTTTTTT. Its translation: CASSEAPGGGGNTGELFF.

The J gene is TRBJ2-2, the V gene TRBV11-2; D is possibly TRBD1 or TRBD2 (6 bases each). CDR1 is SGHAT, CDR2 FQNNGV, per germline. This CDR3 has 13 amino acids. Trimming removed 6 bases at V and 7 bases at J, with 12 bases between. This chain's CDR3 is CASSRGAVGELFF. In DNA form, the CDR3 reads TGTGCCAGCAGTAGGGGGGCGGTCGGGGAGCTGTTTTTT.

This sequence joins TRBV7-2 and TRBJ2-5, with TRBD2 matching over 10 bases. Losses at the gene ends were 1 base for V and 5 bases for J; bases not matched to a gene: 4. The CDR3 is made up of 15 amino acids. Germline-derived CDR1 and CDR2 are SGHTA and FQGNSA. This chain's CDR3 is CASSLVAGGWETQYF. The CDR3 DNA sequence: TGTGCCAGCAGCTTAGTAGCGGGGGGATGGGAGACCCAGTACTTC.

The chain links TRBV9 to TRBJ2-3; tentative D call: TRBD2 (5 bases). V was pared by 0 bases and J by 1 base, with 9 bases between. This CDR3 spans 15 amino acids. Per germline, CDR1 SGDLS and CDR2 YYNGEE. The CDR3 reads CASSVVKGGTDTQYF. CDR3 coding DNA: TGTGCCAGCAGCGTAGTAAAGGGAGGCACAGATACGCAGTATTTT.

The rearrangement uses TRBV4-1 and TRBJ1-1; D is perhaps TRBD1 (5 bases). This CDR3 has 16 amino acids. Trimming removed 1 base at V and 0 bases at J, with 12 bases between. The germline V gene has CDR1 MGHRA and CDR2 YSYEKL. The CDR3 reads CASSQAGHFMNTEAFF. CDR3 bases: TGCGCCAGCAGCCAAGCTGGACACTTCATGAACACTGAAGCTTTCTTT.

The chain links TRBV5-4 to TRBJ2-5; the match to TRBD1 covers 8 bases. The CDR3 consists of 14 residues. Germline trimming cut 2 bases from V and 5 bases from J; bases unmatched to any gene: 5. CDR1 and CDR2 from the germline V gene are SGHNT and YYREEE (reference sequence). The CDR3 protein is CASSFSTGGETQYF. The CDR3 nucleotides read TGTGCCAGCAGCTTCTCTACAGGGGGGGAGACCCAGTACTTC.

For this clone: Other DNA sequences from this sample encode an identical CDR3 as well. The chain carries TRBV5-1 and TRBJ1-2; TRBD1 might be the D (6 bases). Germline CDR1 and CDR2: SGHRS and YFSETQ. The CDR3 runs 12 residues. V gave up 4 bases and J gave up 4 bases, with 8 bases separating them. CDR3 sequence (DNA): TGCGCCAGCAGCCTGGACAGCTATGGCTACACCTTC. Residues: CASSLDSYGYTF.

V usage is TRBV4-1 and J usage is TRBJ1-6, with D hard to call. The germline V gene has CDR1 MGHRA and CDR2 YSYEKL. There are 15 residues in the CDR3. Between the trimmed V and J ends, which lost 1 base and 6 bases, there was a span of 10 bases. CDR3 nucleotides: TGCGCCAGCAGCCAAGGGTGGACGAGTAATTCACCCCTCCACTTT. Translated: CASSQGWTSNSPLHF.

This rearrangement joins TRBV10-3 to TRBJ2-3; 8 nucleotides line up with TRBD2. Germline CDR1 is ENHRY and CDR2 is SYGVKD. CDR3 length: 12 amino acids. Trimming at V came to 4 bases and at J to 6 bases, leaving 0 bases not matched to a gene. CDR3 nucleotide sequence: TGTGCCATCAGTGGACTAGCGGATACGCAGTATTTT. It yields the protein CAISGLADTQYF.

The genes are TRBV29-1 and TRBJ2-3; D is uncertain. V dropped 4 bases and J dropped 4 bases, with 12 bases sitting between them. CDR3 length equals 13 residues. Germline-derived CDR1 and CDR2 are SQVTM and ANQGSEA. CDR3 sequence (DNA): TGCAGCGTTGTATCCTCGCGGCCAGATACGCAGTATTTT. It translates to CSVVSSRPDTQYF.

The J gene is TRBJ1-1, the V gene TRBV3-1 (or the pseudogene TRBV3-2); D is undetermined. Germline-derived CDR1 and CDR2 are LGHDT and YNNKEL (reference sequence). The CDR3 has 13 residues. Trimming left V 2 bases short and J 1 base short, with 5 bases between. The CDR3 bases are TGTGCCAGCAGCCAACTACGGAACACTGAAGCTTTCTTT. It specifies CASSQLRNTEAFF.

Here the CDR3 DNA reads TGTGCCACCAGCAACGTGAGGGAGGGCGGCTACACCTTC. It is translated as CATSNVREGGYTF. The chain has TRBV15 and TRBJ1-2; D not resolved. CDR3 size: 13 residues. Germline CDR1 reads LNHNV; CDR2 reads YYDKDF (reference sequence). Trimming removed 4 bases at V and 8 bases at J, with 14 bases between.

This chain joins TRBV6-5 and TRBJ1-2, with 7 positions matching TRBD1. Trimming took 6 bases from V and 7 from J; bases not matched to a gene: 11. Per the germline V gene, CDR1 is MNHEY and CDR2 is SVGAGI. This CDR3 is 14 amino acids long. CDR3 sequence (DNA): TGTGCCAGCAGCAGAGGAGACAGGGTTGGTGGCTACACCTTC. Amino acids: CASSRGDRVGGYTF.

The chain has TRBV11-2 and TRBJ2-7; no clear D. The V end lost 1 base, the J end lost 7 bases, and 11 bases lay between the germline ends. The CDR3 is 13 residues long. CDR1 is SGHAT, CDR2 FQNNGV, per germline. The CDR3 DNA reads TGTGCCAGCAGCTTAGTAGTATATGGGGAGCAGTACGTC. Encoded protein: CASSLVVYGEQYV.

This chain uses TRBV7-2 with TRBJ1-5; no firm D call. This CDR3 has 17 residues. V lost 1 base, J lost 0 bases, and 13 bases lay in between. Germline V CDR1 and CDR2: SGHTA, FQGNSA. The CDR3 DNA reads TGTGCCAGCAGCTTAGAAGGGCACAACGGTAGCAATCAGCCCCAGCATTTT. Translating gives CASSLEGHNGSNQPQHF.

This clone was counted many times. The chain carries TRBV5-1 and TRBJ2-7; 9 nucleotides match TRBD1. Germline V gives CDR1 SGHRS, CDR2 YFSETQ. V was pared by 5 bases and J by 3 bases, with 18 bases of the junction left unmatched. The CDR3 totals 18 residues. Here the CDR3 DNA reads TGCGCCAGCAGATACGGACAGGGGCCCGCCAAAATCCTCTACGAGCAGTACGTC. It yields the protein CASRYGQGPAKILYEQYV.

The CDR3 region is CATAGRGYNEQFF. The CDR3 nucleotides are TGTGCCACCGCCGGCAGAGGTTACAATGAGCAGTTCTTC. This chain joins TRBV15 and TRBJ2-1; D not certain. Germline V gene lookup returns CDR1 LNHNV and CDR2 YYDKDF (reference sequence). V lost 8 bases to trimming and J lost 4 bases, with 12 bases between them. The length of the CDR3 is 13 residues.

The rearrangement links TRBV6-6 to TRBJ1-6; the D gene is possibly TRBD1 (5 bases). V shed 2 bases and J shed 0 bases, with 8 bases lying between them. CDR3 length: 16 amino acids. Germline V gene sequence: CDR1 MNHNY, CDR2 SVGAGI (reference sequence). The CDR3 protein is CASSYSDSSYNSPLHF. In nucleotides, the CDR3 is TGTGCCAGCAGTTACAGCGACAGCTCCTATAATTCACCCCTCCACTTT.

The chain employs TRBV28 and TRBJ2-2; D remains unclear. V lost 9 bases, J lost 6 bases, and 8 bases lay in between. From germline, CDR1 is MDHEN and CDR2 SYDVKM. The CDR3 is 11 amino acids. The CDR3 bases are TGTGCCAGTAGTATCCCCGGGGAGCTGTTTTTT. The encoded protein is CASSIPGELFF.

V usage is TRBV18 and J usage is TRBJ2-6, with 8 bases lining up with TRBD1. CDR1 is KGHSH and CDR2 is LQKENI in the germline V gene. The V gene end was trimmed by 3 bases and the J gene end by 0 bases; junction bases not matched to a gene: 1. The CDR3 extends over 16 amino acids. The CDR3 here is CASSPTGASGANVLTF. The CDR3, as DNA: TGTGCCAGCTCACCGACAGGGGCCTCTGGGGCCAACGTCCTGACTTTC.